Sequencing of this T cell receptor beta chain was carried out in a study of blood T cell repertoires in COVID-19. Turning to the study itself: Samples representing acute and convalescent COVID-19 were sourced from the United States, Italy and Spain. T cells, B-cell-depleted T cells, or PBMCs supplied cDNA or gDNA.

This CDR3 is 15 amino acids long. Per germline, CDR1 LNHDA and CDR2 SQIVND (reference sequence). V lost 5 bases to trimming and J lost 3 bases; unmatched junction nucleotides: 6. Per the authors' pipeline: The authors estimated nucleated cell counts from reference gene primer amplification. Profiling relied on immunoSEQ multiplex PCR, and the TCRdb table lists in-frame clones only, not all of them. The V and J calls and the clone size are those of that table, but D and trimming were determined from the DNA. The repertoire holds some 250,000 clones, less than 90% seen once, with almost 2% in the top ten.

The sequence was collected from a man younger than 40 with active or convalescent COVID-19. The genes are TRBV19 and TRBJ2-7, with 11 positions matching TRBD1. Sequenced sample: peripheral blood. The CDR3 is CASSFSGTGGYEQYF. The CDR3 DNA is TGTGCCAGTAGTTTCTCCGGGACAGGGGGCTACGAGCAGTACTTC.